Below are 26 T cell receptor beta chains sequenced from a single sample in a study of blood T cell repertoires in COVID-19. Method: immunoSEQ multiplex PCR; TCRdb's copy keeps in-frame clones and lacks some. The sample consists of about 220,000 clones, roughly nine tenths of them appearing once. Sequenced material: PBMCs or T cells enriched from blood (not recorded which). The receptors stem from a woman aged 18-29 years in a cohort exposed to, infected with or recovered from COVID-19 (not recorded which).

The V and J genes are TRBV3-1 (or the pseudogene TRBV3-2) and TRBJ2-5, with D maybe TRBD2 (7 bases). Per germline, CDR1 LGHDT and CDR2 YNNKEL (reference sequence). V was cut by 4 bases and J by 0 bases, with 12 bases left in between. There are 15 residues in the CDR3. The CDR3 loop is CASSLRGANQETQYF. CDR3 nucleotide sequence: TGTGCCAGCAGCCTTCGGGGGGCTAACCAAGAGACCCAGTACTTC.

This clone showed up just once. This chain uses TRBV1 with TRBJ1-4; the table's TRBD1 call for D was not verified on the DNA. TRBV1 is assigned pseudogene status. This CDR3 spans 14 amino acids. CDR3 nucleotide sequence: TGCACCAGCAGTTGGGACAGGTACCCAGAAAAACTGTTTTTT. Translating it yields CTSSWDRYPEKLFF.

V and J are TRBV4-2 and TRBJ2-3, with 7 bases identical to TRBD2. Germline V gene lookup returns CDR1 LGHNA and CDR2 YNFKEQ. The junction had 4 bases not matched to a gene; V was cut back by 5 bases and J by 2 bases. The CDR3 spans 14 residues. The CDR3 spells CASSGLGDTDTQYF. The CDR3 nucleotides read TGTGCCAGCAGCGGACTAGGGGACACAGATACGCAGTATTTT.

This sequence joins TRBV27 and TRBJ2-7; no reliable D call. CDR1 is MNHEY and CDR2 is SMNVEV in the germline V gene (reference sequence). V was shortened by 5 bases and J by 0 bases, with 14 bases between the two germline ends. This CDR3 has 15 residues. CDR3 DNA sequence: TGTGCCAGCAGTCAATCTCTCTCCAGCTCCTACGAGCAGTACTTC. This codes for CASSQSLSSSYEQYF.

The rearrangement links TRBV5-1 to TRBJ1-1; TRBD1 is a possible D gene (5 bases). The V and J ends lost 4 bases and 3 bases respectively, with 16 bases between them. Per the germline V gene, CDR1 is SGHRS and CDR2 is YFSETQ. The CDR3 contains 15 residues. CDR3 in amino acids: CASSPGHPEDTEAFF. The CDR3 region has the DNA TGCGCCAGCAGCCCTGGACACCCAGAGGACACTGAAGCTTTCTTT.

The rearrangement uses TRBV27 and TRBJ2-1; D possibly corresponds to TRBD2 (5 bases). This CDR3 comprises 13 residues. The V gene's germline CDR1 is MNHEY and CDR2 SMNVEV (reference sequence). V lost 4 bases and J 9 bases, leaving 13 bases between the germline ends. The DNA of the CDR3 is TGTGCCAGCAGTTCGGACTGGGAAGGTGAGCAGTTCTTC. It yields the protein CASSSDWEGEQFF.

The rearrangement uses TRBV7-9 and TRBJ1-1; D is possibly TRBD1 (5 bases). The CDR3 extends over 10 amino acids. CDR1 is SEHNR, CDR2 FQNEAQ, per germline (reference sequence). V gave up 10 bases and J gave up 5 bases, with 8 bases separating them. CDR3 DNA: TGTGCCACCGGGGGAACTGAAGCTTTCTTT. Its protein product is CATGGTEAFF.

This chain joins TRBV2 and TRBJ1-2; 9 nucleotides line up with TRBD1. This CDR3 has 16 amino acids. Germline loops: CDR1 SNHLY, CDR2 FYNNEI. With V trimmed by 4 bases and J by 8 bases, 14 bases remained unmatched. The CDR3 nucleotides are TGTGCCAGCAGTGTCCTGGGACAGGGAGTTATAGGCGGCTACACCTTC. Translated: CASSVLGQGVIGGYTF.

The V gene is TRBV2, the J gene TRBJ2-5; 10 positions match TRBD1. CDR1 and CDR2 (germline): SNHLY, FYNNEI. The trim removed 4 bases at V and 4 bases at J, leaving 9 bases unmatched. CDR3 length: 16 amino acids. CDR3 coding DNA: TGTGCCAGCAGTGTTGTCAGAGGACAGGGGGGAGAGACCCAGTACTTC. Protein product: CASSVVRGQGGETQYF.

The chain links TRBV13 to TRBJ2-2; 7 bases match TRBD2. The CDR3 contains 14 residues. The J segment lost 5 bases and the V segment lost 3 bases, leaving 3 bases of the junction unmatched. Per the germline V gene, CDR1 is PRHDT and CDR2 is FYEKMQ (reference sequence). CDR3 amino acids: CASSLAGETGELFF. CDR3 DNA: TGTGCCAGCAGCTTGGCGGGGGAAACCGGGGAGCTGTTTTTT.

The chain uses TRBV15 and TRBJ2-6; D is ambiguous. V was trimmed by 1 base and J by 4 bases, leaving 8 bases between them. CDR1 and CDR2 (germline): LNHNV, YYDKDF (reference sequence). This CDR3 region has 15 residues. For the CDR3, the DNA is TGTGCCACCAGCAGAGGAGGTGCCGGGGCCAACGTCCTGACTTTC. It specifies CATSRGGAGANVLTF.

The chain uses TRBV9 and TRBJ2-7; 7 bases map to TRBD2. The CDR3 runs to 15 residues. Germline values: CDR1 SGDLS, CDR2 YYNGEE. The V gene end was trimmed by 4 bases and the J gene end by 5 bases; junction bases not matched to a gene: 12. In nucleotides, the CDR3 is TGTGCCAGCAGCTTGCTCCAGGGAGGGTACCACGAGCAGTACTTC. Translating it yields CASSLLQGGYHEQYF.

This sequence joins TRBV19 and TRBJ1-1; D perhaps matches TRBD1 (6 bases). There are 14 residues in the CDR3. Germline V lookup: CDR1 LNHDA, CDR2 SQIVND (reference sequence). V was shortened by 5 bases and J by 5 bases, with 15 bases between the two germline ends. This CDR3 is CASSGELRGTEAFF. CDR3 in DNA: TGTGCCAGTAGTGGAGAACTTAGGGGGACTGAAGCTTTCTTT.

The J gene is TRBJ2-3, the V gene TRBV11-3; TRBD1 matches at 10 bases. V shed 6 bases and J 6 bases; nucleotides not matched to a gene: 9. The germline gives CDR1 SGHNT, CDR2 YENEEA. This CDR3 is built from 15 residues. The CDR3 DNA reads TGTGCCAGCAGTTTCTCCGGGACAGGGGCGGATACGCAGTATTTT. This encodes CASSFSGTGADTQYF. Complete variable domain (other parts from reference TRBV11-3 and TRBJ2-3): EAGVVQSPRYKIIEKKQPVAFWCNPISGHNTLYWYLQNLGQGPELLIRYENEEAVDDSQLPKDRFSAERLKGVDSTLKIQPAELGDSAVYLCASSFSGTGADTQYFGPGTRLTVL.

The rearrangement links TRBV19 to TRBJ1-5; no clear D. Trimming cost V 7 bases and J 6 bases, with 22 bases left between them. Germline lookup yields CDR1 LNHDA and CDR2 SQIVND (reference sequence). The CDR3 is made up of 16 amino acids. CDR3 coding DNA: TGTGCCAGTACCACCTGGGGAGGGAACGAGGGTCAGCCCCAGCATTTT. This gives the protein CASTTWGGNEGQPQHF.

CDR3 bases: TGTGCCAGCAGCTTGGCCGGCGGGACAGGGGGTGGCTACACCTTC. As protein: CASSLAGGTGGGYTF. This chain connects TRBV5-4 to TRBJ1-2, with TRBD1 identical over 11 bases. The CDR3 extends over 15 amino acids. With V trimmed by 0 bases and J by 7 bases, 5 bases remained unmatched. CDR1 and CDR2 (germline): SGHNT, YYREEE (reference sequence).

This clone was counted a few times. This chain links TRBV7-2 with TRBJ1-2; 8 nucleotides match TRBD1. CDR3 size: 15 residues. Trimming cost V 2 bases and J 5 bases; bases outside gene matches: 7. Per the germline V gene, CDR1 is SGHTA and CDR2 is FQGNSA. The CDR3 DNA reads as TGTGCCAGCAGCTTATTCACAGGGGGTGGGTATGGCTACACCTTC. Its protein is CASSLFTGGGYGYTF.

The chain carries TRBV7-3 and TRBJ1-1; 11 nucleotides line up with TRBD1. Germline-derived CDR1 and CDR2 are SGHTA and FQGTGA. V lost 6 bases to trimming and J lost 5 bases; unmatched junction nucleotides: 5. The CDR3 covers 14 residues. The CDR3 spells CASSPGTGGTEAFF. The CDR3 nucleotides read TGTGCCAGCAGTCCCGGGACAGGGGGTACTGAAGCTTTCTTT.

This chain joins TRBV11-3 and TRBJ2-2; 12 bases fit TRBD1. J lost 3 bases, V lost 5 bases, and 7 bases had no gene match. Germline V gene sequence: CDR1 SGHNT, CDR2 YENEEA. CDR3 length: 17 residues. The CDR3 spells CASSPGQGARYTGELFF. In DNA form, the CDR3 reads TGTGCCAGCAGCCCGGGACAGGGGGCAAGGTACACCGGGGAGCTGTTTTTT.

This clone was seen a few times. This chain connects TRBV2 to TRBJ1-2; 9 bases are a match to TRBD1. CDR1 and CDR2 (germline): SNHLY, FYNNEI. The V gene end was trimmed by 6 bases and the J gene end by 4 bases; junction bases not matched to a gene: 9. The CDR3 runs to 15 residues. CDR3 protein: CASSLNRGRLYGYTF. The CDR3 DNA reads as TGTGCCAGCAGCCTCAACAGGGGGCGCCTCTATGGCTACACCTTC. Drawing the rest from reference TRBV2 and TRBJ1-2, the complete variable domain is EPEVTQTPSHQVTQMGQEVILRCVPISNHLYFYWYRQILGQKVEFLVSFYNNEISEKSEIFDDQFSVERPDGSNFTLKIRSTKLEDSAMYFCASSLNRGRLYGYTFGSGTRLTVV.

This rearrangement joins TRBV7-8 to TRBJ1-2, with D perhaps TRBD1 (6 bases). The V and J ends lost 1 base and 4 bases respectively, with 7 bases between them. This CDR3 is 13 amino acids long. Germline values: CDR1 SGHVS, CDR2 FQNEAQ. The CDR3 sequence is CASSLDRVYGYTF. For the CDR3, the DNA is TGTGCCAGCAGCTTAGACAGGGTCTATGGCTACACCTTC.

On this clone itself: The identical CDR3 is also encoded by other nucleotide sequences in the sample. This rearrangement joins TRBV27 to TRBJ1-2, with D possibly being TRBD1 (6 bases). Trimming shortened V by 2 bases and J by 5 bases, and 9 bases separated the two germline ends. The CDR3 sequence is 13 residues long. Germline V gene sequence: CDR1 MNHEY, CDR2 SMNVEV (reference sequence). In nucleotides, the CDR3 is TGTGCCAGCAGTTTAGGGCAGGGGTATGGCTACACCTTC. Translating gives CASSLGQGYGYTF.

For this clone: The same CDR3 is also encoded by other DNA sequences in this sample. The chain carries TRBV10-3 and TRBJ2-3, with 8 positions matching TRBD1. This CDR3 has 17 amino acids. V trimming: 3 bases; J trimming: 4 bases; junction bases outside the gene matches: 12. CDR1 and CDR2 from the germline V gene are ENHRY and SYGVKD. CDR3 sequence (DNA): TGTGCCATCAGTGAATCCGCCGGGACAGGAATCTCAGATACGCAGTATTTT. It encodes CAISESAGTGISDTQYF.

The rearrangement links TRBV5-1 to TRBJ1-1; D is perhaps TRBD1 (5 bases). The ends were cut back, 1 base at V and 2 bases at J, with 9 bases in the middle. In germline, CDR1 is SGHRS, CDR2 YFSETQ. The length of the CDR3 is 14 residues. CDR3 coding DNA: TGCGCCAGCAGCTTGACCAGGGAAAACACTGAAGCTTTCTTT. Amino acid sequence: CASSLTRENTEAFF.

The V and J genes are TRBV11-3 and TRBJ2-5; D not resolved. Trimming took off 1 base at V and 2 bases at J, with 2 bases between the two ends. This CDR3 spans 12 amino acids. Germline loops: CDR1 SGHNT, CDR2 YENEEA. CDR3 amino acids: CASSLAQETQYF. In nucleotides, the CDR3 is TGTGCCAGCAGCTTAGCTCAAGAGACCCAGTACTTC.

The chain recombines TRBV5-6 with TRBJ2-1; TRBD2 is a possible D gene (6 bases). This CDR3 has 15 residues. The V gene's germline CDR1 is SGHDT and CDR2 YYEEEE. The V end lost 5 bases, the J end lost 0 bases, and 12 bases lay between the germline ends. CDR3 in amino acids: CASRTGLNSYNEQFF. The CDR3 nucleotides read TGTGCCAGCAGAACGGGACTTAACTCCTACAATGAGCAGTTCTTC.